The 32 T cell receptor beta chains reported below all come from one sample, sequenced in a study of blood T cell repertoires in COVID-19. Sequencing was performed with immunoSEQ multiplex PCR; in TCRdb, only in-frame clones are kept and a portion is missing. The sample lists approximately 260,000 clones; approximately 89% were seen once. The sequencing input was PBMCs or T cells enriched from blood (not recorded which). The receptor set was obtained from an older woman who had recovered from COVID-19.

The chain links TRBV30 to TRBJ1-5; D is perhaps TRBD1 (6 bases). Germline lookup yields CDR1 GTSNPN and CDR2 SVGIG (reference sequence). CDR3 length: 14 amino acids. The CDR3 DNA follows: TGTGCTGGAGGAGGACAGCTTAGCAATCAGCCCCAGCATTTT. It encodes CAGGGQLSNQPQHF.

This chain joins TRBV12-3 or TRBV12-4 and TRBJ1-4; D possibly corresponds to TRBD1 (5 bases). Trimming shortened V by 5 bases and J by 8 bases, and 6 bases separated the two germline ends. The CDR3 covers 11 residues. CDR3 loop: CASSRTEKLFF. CDR3 in DNA: TGTGCCAGCAGTCGGACAGAAAAACTGTTTTTT.

The rearrangement uses TRBV9 and TRBJ2-1; D possibly corresponds to TRBD2 (6 bases). V shed 2 bases and J shed 7 bases, with 13 bases lying between them. Germline CDR1 reads SGDLS; CDR2 reads YYNGEE. This CDR3 is 14 amino acids long. As DNA, the CDR3 is TGTGCCAGCAGCGTCGCCGGGGGTTCAAATGAGCAGTTCTTC. This sequence encodes CASSVAGGSNEQFF.

This chain uses TRBV23-1 with TRBJ1-1; no reliable D call. TRBV23-1 is flagged as an ORF with uncertain function. Trimming shortened V by 3 bases and J by 1 base, and 3 bases separated the two germline ends. The CDR3 is 12 residues long. The CDR3 sequence: CASSHQNTEAFF. The CDR3 nucleotides are TGCGCCAGCAGTCACCAGAACACTGAAGCTTTCTTT.

This sequence joins TRBV3-1 (or the pseudogene TRBV3-2) and TRBJ2-1, with TRBD2 as a possible D gene (5 bases). Germline-derived CDR1 and CDR2 are LGHDT and YNNKEL (reference sequence). There are 14 residues in the CDR3. V was trimmed by 4 bases and J by 4 bases, leaving 11 bases between them. Here the CDR3 DNA reads TGTGCCAGCAGCCCTGAGAGGGAATACAATGAGCAGTTCTTC. Protein: CASSPEREYNEQFF.

V and J are TRBV27 and TRBJ1-2; D ambiguous. The V gene lost 6 bases and the J gene lost 6 bases, with 14 bases spanning the gap. The CDR3 is 13 residues long. Germline CDR1 and CDR2: MNHEY and SMNVEV (reference sequence). The CDR3, as DNA: TGTGCCAGCAGGGGAGGTATTCAGCATGGCTACACCTTC. Protein: CASRGGIQHGYTF.

The chain has TRBV5-1 and TRBJ2-5; a weak D match, TRBD2 (6 bases). Trimming shortened V by 4 bases and J by 5 bases, and 12 bases separated the two germline ends. This CDR3 spans 13 amino acids. From germline, CDR1 is SGHRS and CDR2 YFSETQ. The DNA for the CDR3 is TGCGCCAGCAGCCCCACTAGCACGGAGACCCAGTACTTC. Protein sequence: CASSPTSTETQYF.

CDR3 sequence (DNA): TGTGCCAGCAGCCCGAGGCGCAGGGCGGCGGCCCAGTACTTC. Translated: CASSPRRRAAAQYF. This chain connects TRBV11-2 to TRBJ2-5, with a weak D call TRBD1 (5 bases). The CDR3 consists of 14 residues. Germline V lookup: CDR1 SGHAT, CDR2 FQNNGV. V was clipped by 5 bases and J by 9 bases, with 19 bases between them.

CDR3: CASSFAGTGQPQHF. CDR3 in DNA: TGTGCCAGCAGCTTCGCCGGGACAGGGCAGCCCCAGCATTTT. The chain recombines TRBV7-9 with TRBJ1-5, with 9 bases aligning to TRBD1. Per the germline V gene, CDR1 is SEHNR and CDR2 is FQNEAQ (reference sequence). The CDR3 loop spans 14 amino acids. Trimming cost V 3 bases and J 7 bases; bases outside gene matches: 4.

The V gene is TRBV6-5, the J gene TRBJ2-7; D is ambiguous. Trimming left V 0 bases short and J 2 bases short, with 8 bases between. The germline CDR1 and CDR2 sequences are MNHEY and SVGAGI. The CDR3 spans 14 residues. CDR3 DNA: TGTGCCAGCAGTTACTCCGGAACAGCCTACGAGCAGTACTTC. Translated, it gives CASSYSGTAYEQYF.

The chain joins TRBV5-8 to TRBJ2-2; 7 positions match TRBD2. The CDR3 sequence is 17 residues long. The V gene end was trimmed by 4 bases and the J gene end by 0 bases; junction bases not matched to a gene: 9. CDR1 is SGHTS and CDR2 is YDEGEE in the germline V gene. CDR3 amino acids: CASSTGTTHTNTGELFF. CDR3 DNA: TGTGCCAGCAGCACCGGGACTACCCACACGAACACCGGGGAGCTGTTTTTT.

J is TRBJ2-1 and V is TRBV27; D unresolved. The length of the CDR3 is 15 residues. V was cut by 3 bases and J by 0 bases, with 9 bases left in between. Germline CDR1 and CDR2: MNHEY and SMNVEV (reference sequence). DNA for the CDR3: TGTGCCAGCAGTTTTGCGGCTAGCTCCTACAATGAGCAGTTCTTC. This gives the protein CASSFAASSYNEQFF.

This clone appeared once. This chain connects TRBV21-1 to TRBJ1-5. TRBV21-1 is a known pseudogene. CDR3 size: 14 residues. CDR3 sequence (DNA): TGTGCCAGCAGCGGCATGAGGGGCAATCAGCCCCAGCATTTT. Amino acids: CASSGMRGNQPQHF.

The count of this clone is one. The chain couples TRBV19 to TRBJ2-5; 11 bases agree with TRBD2. The CDR3 covers 13 residues. The germline gives CDR1 LNHDA, CDR2 SQIVND (reference sequence). Germline trimming cut 9 bases from V and 5 bases from J; bases unmatched to any gene: 5. The CDR3 here is CASRLAGSETQYF. CDR3 coding DNA: TGTGCCAGCAGACTAGCGGGAAGTGAGACCCAGTACTTC.

This rearrangement joins TRBV19 to TRBJ1-2; unclear D gene. The ends were cut back, 3 bases at V and 3 bases at J, with 11 bases in the middle. The germline V gene encodes CDR1 LNHDA and CDR2 SQIVND (reference sequence). The CDR3 consists of 14 residues. CDR3 nucleotide sequence: TGTGCCAGTAGTATCAGTGTCCTGTACTATGGCTACACCTTC. Its protein product is CASSISVLYYGYTF.

This clone was counted a single time. The chain carries TRBV7-9 and TRBJ2-7; D gene ambiguous. Between the trimmed V and J ends, which lost 5 bases and 3 bases, there was a span of 5 bases. Per germline, CDR1 SEHNR and CDR2 FQNEAQ (reference sequence). This CDR3 has 11 amino acids. The CDR3 sequence is CASSNYYEQYF. CDR3 nucleotides: TGTGCCAGCAGCAATTACTACGAGCAGTACTTC. The full variable domain, rest sourced from reference TRBV7-9 and TRBJ2-7, is DTGVSQNPRHKITKRGQNVTFRCDPISEHNRLYWYRQTLGQGPEFLTYFQNEAQLEKSRLLSDRFSAERPKGSFSTLEIQRTEQGDSAMYLCASSNYYEQYFGPGTRLTVT.

This sequence joins TRBV5-1 and TRBJ2-2; D is ambiguous. The CDR3 covers 13 residues. Trimming shortened V by 2 bases and J by 2 bases, and 4 bases separated the two germline ends. Germline V gene data show CDR1 as SGHRS and CDR2 as YFSETQ. The CDR3 sequence: CASSFPNTGELFF. For the CDR3, the DNA is TGCGCCAGCAGCTTCCCTAACACCGGGGAGCTGTTTTTT.

V and J are TRBV5-1 and TRBJ2-3; D gene ambiguous. CDR1 SGHRS and CDR2 YFSETQ come from the germline V gene. The CDR3 covers 14 residues. V was trimmed by 5 bases and J by 1 base, leaving 11 bases between them. The CDR3 is CASRLNGGTDTQYF. The CDR3, as DNA: TGCGCCAGCAGATTAAACGGAGGCACAGATACGCAGTATTTT.

The rearrangement links TRBV10-3 to TRBJ2-7; no reliable D call. Trimming removed 11 bases at V and 4 bases at J, with 18 bases between. In germline, CDR1 is ENHRY, CDR2 SYGVKD. The CDR3 extends over 13 amino acids. CDR3 in DNA: TGTGCCCTGGCACAGCCTCCCTCTTACGAGCAGTACTTC. This gives the protein CALAQPPSYEQYF.

The chain carries TRBV2 and TRBJ1-1; TRBD1 matches at 9 bases. This CDR3 contains 14 residues. In germline, CDR1 is SNHLY, CDR2 FYNNEI. V dropped 6 bases and J dropped 0; count of bases not matched to a gene: 2. CDR3 sequence (DNA): TGTGCCAGCAGGGGACAGGGCATGAACACTGAAGCTTTCTTT. Translated: CASRGQGMNTEAFF.

Concerning this clone: Other DNA variants within this sample encode the same CDR3. The gene calls are TRBV7-3 and TRBJ2-2; 7 nucleotides match TRBD1. The CDR3 loop spans 15 amino acids. CDR1 and CDR2 (germline): SGHTA, FQGTGA. Trimming at V came to 5 bases and at J to 2 bases, leaving 5 bases not matched to a gene. The CDR3 DNA reads as TGTGCCAGCAGCCCGGGACAGCCCAACACCGGGGAGCTGTTTTTT. As protein: CASSPGQPNTGELFF.

This clone occurred once. The chain couples TRBV7-8 to TRBJ1-1; TRBD1 agrees at 8 bases. V lost 4 bases and J lost 3; bases outside the gene matches: 1. The CDR3 contains 13 residues. Per the germline V gene, CDR1 is SGHVS and CDR2 is FQNEAQ. CDR3 sequence: CASSSQGDTEAFF. In DNA, the CDR3 is TGTGCCAGCAGCTCACAGGGGGACACTGAAGCTTTCTTT.

The chain links TRBV5-4 to TRBJ2-7; TRBD2 matches at 14 bases. Germline V lookup: CDR1 SGHNT, CDR2 YYREEE (reference sequence). This CDR3 region has 15 residues. The junction had 4 bases not matched to a gene; V was cut back by 4 bases and J by 4 bases. This CDR3 is CASSGGLAGVYEQYF. The CDR3 nucleotides are TGTGCCAGCAGCGGGGGACTAGCGGGAGTGTACGAGCAGTACTTC. The full variable domain, completed using reference TRBV5-4 and TRBJ2-7, is ETGVTQSPTHLIKTRGQQVTLRCSSQSGHNTVSWYQQALGQGPQFIFQYYREEENGRGNFPPRFSGLQFPNYSSELNVNALELDDSALYLCASSGGLAGVYEQYFGPGTRLTVT.

The DNA for the CDR3 is TGCGCCAGCAGTGAGTCGATGGGGGGAGGTCAGCCCCAGCATTTT. Translation gives CASSESMGGGQPQHF. The V gene is TRBV10-2, the J gene TRBJ1-5, with D tentatively TRBD1 (5 bases). The germline V gene has CDR1 WSHSY and CDR2 SAAADI. V shed 0 bases and J shed 6 bases, with 12 bases lying between them. This CDR3 spans 15 amino acids.

V gene TRBV12-3 or TRBV12-4 combines with J gene TRBJ2-6; D is ambiguous. V lost 3 bases, J lost 2 bases, and 2 bases lay in between. CDR3 size: 13 residues. CDR3 DNA: TGTGCCAGCAGTTTTACTGGGGCCAACGTCCTGACTTTC. Translation gives CASSFTGANVLTF.

This chain uses TRBV29-1 with TRBJ2-7; D remains unclear. Germline V lookup: CDR1 SQVTM, CDR2 ANQGSEA. Trimming left V 5 bases short and J 4 bases short, with 21 bases between. The CDR3 covers 15 residues. CDR3 sequence (DNA): TGCAGCGTTCCCCGGCCCCGGTTATCGAGGTACGAGCAGTACTTC. Residues: CSVPRPRLSRYEQYF.

The chain employs TRBV7-9 and TRBJ1-2, with TRBD1 as a possible D gene (6 bases). The V end lost 5 bases, the J end lost 4 bases, and 17 bases lay between the germline ends. Germline CDR1 is SEHNR and CDR2 is FQNEAQ (reference sequence). This CDR3 has 15 amino acids. CDR3 sequence: CASSPSGGAIYGYTF. The CDR3 DNA is TGTGCCAGCAGCCCCTCGGGGGGGGCGATCTATGGCTACACCTTC.

V usage is TRBV24-1 and J usage is TRBJ2-7; 8 bases match TRBD1. J lost 6 bases, V lost 3 bases, and 9 bases had no gene match. This CDR3 region has 15 residues. CDR1 KGHDR and CDR2 SFDVKD come from the germline V gene. CDR3: CATSDPGGLSTEQYF. CDR3 coding DNA: TGTGCCACCAGTGATCCAGGGGGCCTATCAACCGAGCAGTACTTC.

As to this clone: In the same sample, other DNA sequences code for this CDR3. The chain couples TRBV5-1 to TRBJ2-7; possible D gene TRBD1, 6 bases. This CDR3 has 14 residues. Germline CDR1 reads SGHRS; CDR2 reads YFSETQ. Trimming stripped 0 bases from V and 3 bases from J, with 10 bases between. Here the CDR3 reads CASSLVGQSYEQYF. The CDR3 nucleotides are TGCGCCAGCAGCTTGGTGGGACAAAGCTACGAGCAGTACTTC. Full variable domain (remainder filled in from reference TRBV5-1 and TRBJ2-7): KAGVTQTPRYLIKTRGQQVTLSCSPISGHRSVSWYQQTPGQGLQFLFEYFSETQRNKGNFPGRFSGRQFSNSRSEMNVSTLELGDSALYLCASSLVGQSYEQYFGPGTRLTVT.

This chain uses TRBV9 with TRBJ1-5; D remains unclear. CDR1 and CDR2 (germline): SGDLS, YYNGEE. The CDR3 consists of 14 residues. V was clipped by 0 bases and J by 5 bases, with 9 bases between them. CDR3 DNA sequence: TGTGCCAGCAGCGTAGGAGGCGGAGATCAGCCCCAGCATTTT. This codes for CASSVGGGDQPQHF.

This sequence joins TRBV4-2 and TRBJ2-1; the D gene is possibly TRBD2 (6 bases). The CDR3 totals 17 residues. From germline, CDR1 is LGHNA and CDR2 YNFKEQ. V was pared by 0 bases and J by 5 bases, with 17 bases between. CDR3 DNA: TGTGCCAGCAGCCAAGAAGGTGCGGGGAGGCAAAACAATGAGCAGTTCTTC. This translates into CASSQEGAGRQNNEQFF.

As for this clone: Sequence at one end of the junction differs from germline and may be a read error. The chain joins TRBV11-2 to TRBJ1-2, with 7 bases that match TRBD1. Germline V gene sequence: CDR1 SGHAT, CDR2 FQNNGV. The CDR3 runs to 15 residues. CDR3 nucleotides: TGTGCCAGCAGGTTAGGGGGACAGTCACGCTATGGCTACACCTTC. Translation gives CASRLGGQSRYGYTF.